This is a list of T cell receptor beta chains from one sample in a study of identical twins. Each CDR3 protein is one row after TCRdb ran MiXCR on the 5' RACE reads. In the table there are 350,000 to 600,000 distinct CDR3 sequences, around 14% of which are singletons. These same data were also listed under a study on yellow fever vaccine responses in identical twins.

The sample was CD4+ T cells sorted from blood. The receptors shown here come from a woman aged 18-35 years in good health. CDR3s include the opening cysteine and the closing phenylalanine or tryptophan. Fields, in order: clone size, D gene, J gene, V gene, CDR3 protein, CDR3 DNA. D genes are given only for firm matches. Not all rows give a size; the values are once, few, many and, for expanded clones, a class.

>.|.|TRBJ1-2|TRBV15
CATSYSRGSSYGYTF
TGTGCCACCAGCTACAGCCGGGGTTCGAGCTATGGCTACACCTTC
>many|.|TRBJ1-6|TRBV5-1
CASTGQGYNSPLHF
TGCGCCAGCACCGGGCAGGGCTATAATTCACCCCTCCACTTT
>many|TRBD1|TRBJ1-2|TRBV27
CASSYRDRDYGYTF
TGTGCCAGCAGTTACCGGGACAGGGACTATGGCTACACCTTC
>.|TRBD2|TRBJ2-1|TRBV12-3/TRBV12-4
CASTILAGLYNEQFF
TGTGCCAGCACTATCCTAGCGGGCCTATACAATGAGCAGTTCTTC
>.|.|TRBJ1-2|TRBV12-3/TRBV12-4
CASSLSAALYGYTF
TGTGCCAGCAGTTTATCGGCAGCTCTCTATGGCTACACCTTC
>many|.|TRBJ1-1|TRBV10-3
CAIRDAGLNTEAFF
TGTGCCATCAGGGACGCGGGACTGAACACTGAAGCTTTCTTT
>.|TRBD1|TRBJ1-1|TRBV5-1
CASSSSNDRGHTEAFF
TGCGCCAGCAGCTCCAGCAACGACAGGGGGCATACTGAAGCTTTCTTT
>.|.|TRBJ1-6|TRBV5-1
CASSLDRASNSPLHF
TGCGCCAGCAGCTTGGACAGGGCTAGTAATTCACCCCTCCACTTT
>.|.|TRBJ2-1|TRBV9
CASSVVPSRDASYNEQFF
TGTGCCAGCAGCGTAGTCCCATCGCGGGACGCCTCCTACAATGAGCAGTTCTTC
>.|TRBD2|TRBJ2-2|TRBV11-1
CASSGRTSGPLTNTGELFF
TGTGCCAGCAGTGGTAGGACTAGCGGACCTTTGACGAACACCGGGGAGCTGTTTTTT
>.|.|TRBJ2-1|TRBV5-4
CASISQGSYNEQFF
TGTGCCAGCATTTCCCAGGGCTCCTACAATGAGCAGTTCTTC
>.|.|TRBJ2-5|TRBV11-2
CASSKRGSSEETQYF
TGTGCCAGCAGCAAAAGAGGGAGTAGCGAAGAGACCCAGTACTTC
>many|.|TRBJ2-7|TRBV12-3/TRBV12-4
CASSLKGSFSEQYF
TGTGCCAGCAGTTTAAAAGGTAGCTTTAGCGAGCAGTACTTC
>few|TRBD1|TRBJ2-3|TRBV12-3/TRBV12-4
CASSSQGGADTQYF
TGTGCCAGCAGTTCCCAAGGGGGCGCAGATACGCAGTATTTT
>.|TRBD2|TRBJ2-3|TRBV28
CASKTTLAGGIDTQYF
TGTGCCAGCAAAACTACACTAGCGGGAGGTATAGATACGCAGTATTTT
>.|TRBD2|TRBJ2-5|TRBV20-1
CSARGLAGDQETQYF
TGCAGTGCTAGAGGACTAGCGGGGGATCAAGAGACCCAGTACTTC
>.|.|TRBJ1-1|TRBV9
CASSSRGGTEAFF
TGTGCCAGCAGCTCCCGAGGGGGAACTGAAGCTTTCTTT
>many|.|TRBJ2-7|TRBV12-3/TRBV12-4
CASSLRQSYEQYF
TGTGCCAGCAGTTTGAGGCAGTCCTACGAGCAGTACTTC
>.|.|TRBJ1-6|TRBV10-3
CAISDSRTSINSPLHF
TGTGCCATCAGTGATTCTAGGACATCAATTAATTCACCCCTCCACTTT
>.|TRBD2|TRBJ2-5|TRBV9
CASSRTSGGREETQYF
TGTGCCAGCAGTAGGACTAGCGGGGGCCGTGAAGAGACCCAGTACTTC
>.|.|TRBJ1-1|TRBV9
CASSDKTNTEAFF
TGTGCCAGCAGCGACAAGACCAACACTGAAGCTTTCTTT
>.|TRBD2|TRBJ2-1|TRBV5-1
CASSLAGGLTDNEQFF
TGCGCCAGCAGCTTGGCGGGGGGGCTAACGGACAATGAGCAGTTCTTC
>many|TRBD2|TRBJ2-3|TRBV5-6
CASSRRWTSADTQYF
TGTGCCAGCAGCCGGAGGTGGACTAGCGCAGATACGCAGTATTTT
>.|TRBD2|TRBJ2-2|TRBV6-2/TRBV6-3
CASSYARGGLPGELFF
TGTGCCAGCAGTTACGCGCGGGGGGGCCTGCCCGGGGAGCTGTTTTTT
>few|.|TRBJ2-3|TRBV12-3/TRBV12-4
CASSPGVGTQYF
TGTGCCAGCAGCCCGGGGGTAGGGACGCAGTATTTT
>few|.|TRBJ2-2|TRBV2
CASRKDTHNTGELFF
TGTGCCAGCAGGAAGGACACCCATAACACCGGGGAGCTGTTTTTT
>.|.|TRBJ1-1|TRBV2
CASRPGTVGTEAFF
TGTGCCAGCAGACCCGGGACGGTGGGGACTGAAGCTTTCTTT
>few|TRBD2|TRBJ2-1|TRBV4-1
CASSPLAGGYRRDNEQFF
TGCGCCAGCAGCCCTCTAGCGGGGGGCTACCGCCGAGACAATGAGCAGTTCTTC
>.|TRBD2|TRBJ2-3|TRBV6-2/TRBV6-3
CASRPSGSRTDTQYF
TGTGCCAGCAGACCTAGCGGGAGTAGGACAGATACGCAGTATTTT
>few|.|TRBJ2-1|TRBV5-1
CASSLGQLSYNEQFF
TGCGCCAGCAGCTTGGGCCAACTCTCCTACAATGAGCAGTTCTTC
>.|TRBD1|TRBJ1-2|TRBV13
CASSSQGAVRGYTF
TGTGCCAGCAGCTCCCAGGGGGCAGTCCGGGGCTACACCTTC
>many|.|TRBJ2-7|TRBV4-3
CASSQVGAGVYEQYF
TGCGCCAGCAGCCAAGTAGGAGCCGGAGTCTACGAGCAGTACTTC
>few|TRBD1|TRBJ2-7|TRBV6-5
CASSYSKPAGGYEQYF
TGTGCCAGCAGTTACTCGAAGCCGGCAGGGGGATACGAGCAGTACTTC